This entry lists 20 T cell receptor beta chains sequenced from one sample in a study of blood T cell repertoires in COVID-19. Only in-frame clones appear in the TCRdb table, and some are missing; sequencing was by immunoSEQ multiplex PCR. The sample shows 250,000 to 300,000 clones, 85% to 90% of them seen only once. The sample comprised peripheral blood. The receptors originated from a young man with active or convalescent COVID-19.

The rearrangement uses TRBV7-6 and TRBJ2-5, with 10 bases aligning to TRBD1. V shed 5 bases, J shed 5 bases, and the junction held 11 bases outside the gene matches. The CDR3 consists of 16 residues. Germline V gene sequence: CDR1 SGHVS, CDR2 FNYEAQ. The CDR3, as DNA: TGTGCCAGCAGCCGTCGACAGGGGGCTAAATGGGAGACCCAGTACTTC. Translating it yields CASSRRQGAKWETQYF.

The CDR3 protein is CASNLAGGRDTQYF. In DNA form, the CDR3 reads TGCGCCAGCAACTTAGCGGGGGGTCGAGATACGCAGTATTTT. The chain carries TRBV5-1 and TRBJ2-3, with 10 bases fitting TRBD2. V was pared by 6 bases and J by 5 bases, with 6 bases of the junction left unmatched. The CDR3 has 14 residues. Germline-derived CDR1 and CDR2 are SGHRS and YFSETQ.

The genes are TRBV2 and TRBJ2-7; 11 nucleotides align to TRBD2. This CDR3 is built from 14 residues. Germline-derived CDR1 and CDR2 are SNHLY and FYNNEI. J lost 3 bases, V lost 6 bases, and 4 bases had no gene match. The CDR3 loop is CASRGLAVYYEQYF. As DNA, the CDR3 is TGTGCCAGCAGGGGACTAGCGGTATACTACGAGCAGTACTTC.

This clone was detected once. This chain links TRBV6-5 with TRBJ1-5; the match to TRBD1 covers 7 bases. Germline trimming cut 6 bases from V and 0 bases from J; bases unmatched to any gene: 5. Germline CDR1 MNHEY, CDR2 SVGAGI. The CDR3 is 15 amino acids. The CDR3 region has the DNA TGTGCCAGCAGCGGGACAGTTAATAGCAATCAGCCCCAGCATTTT. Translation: CASSGTVNSNQPQHF.

CDR3 in amino acids: CACCHAGGGGTQYF. The CDR3 DNA follows: TGTGCCTGCTGCCATGCCGGGGGGGGAGGGACCCAGTACTTC. The rearrangement links TRBV3-1 (or the pseudogene TRBV3-2) to TRBJ2-5; 8 positions agree with TRBD2. The junction had 15 bases not matched to a gene; V was cut back by 11 bases and J by 7 bases. The CDR3 contains 14 residues. The germline gives CDR1 LGHDT, CDR2 YNNKEL (reference sequence).

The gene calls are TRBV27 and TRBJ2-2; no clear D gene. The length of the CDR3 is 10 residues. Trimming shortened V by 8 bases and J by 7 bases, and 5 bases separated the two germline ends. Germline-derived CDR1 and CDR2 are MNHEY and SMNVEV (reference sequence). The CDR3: CASRGGELFF. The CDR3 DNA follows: TGTGCCAGCCGCGGCGGGGAGCTGTTTTTT.

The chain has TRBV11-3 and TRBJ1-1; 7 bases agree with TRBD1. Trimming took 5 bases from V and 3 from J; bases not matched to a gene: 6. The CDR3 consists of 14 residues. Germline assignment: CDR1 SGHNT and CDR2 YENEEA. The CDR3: CASSLQGTDTEAFF. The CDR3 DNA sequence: TGTGCCAGCAGCCTACAGGGGACGGACACTGAAGCTTTCTTT.

CDR3 DNA: TGTGCCAGCAGTAGTACAGGGGGCCCGAACACTGAAGCTTTCTTT. Protein product: CASSSTGGPNTEAFF. This chain joins TRBV6-5 and TRBJ1-1, with 9 bases aligning to TRBD1. Germline V gives CDR1 MNHEY, CDR2 SVGAGI. J lost 1 base, V lost 5 bases, and 5 bases had no gene match. The CDR3 is 15 amino acids.

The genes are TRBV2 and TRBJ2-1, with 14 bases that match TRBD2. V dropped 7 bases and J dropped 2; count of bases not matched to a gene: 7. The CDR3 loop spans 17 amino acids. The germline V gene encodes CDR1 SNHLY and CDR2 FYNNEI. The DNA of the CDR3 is TGTGCCAGCAAAGGACTAGCGGGGGGCATCACCTACAATGAGCAGTTCTTC. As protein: CASKGLAGGITYNEQFF.

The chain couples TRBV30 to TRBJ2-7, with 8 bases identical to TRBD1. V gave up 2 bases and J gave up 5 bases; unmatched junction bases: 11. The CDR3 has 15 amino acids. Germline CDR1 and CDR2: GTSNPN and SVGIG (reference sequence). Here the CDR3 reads CAWSPRTGYNHEQYF. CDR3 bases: TGTGCCTGGAGTCCTAGGACAGGGTATAATCACGAGCAGTACTTC.

The CDR3 bases are TGTGCCATCAGTGGGGGGCTCGCCCAGGAAAGGTATGGCTACACCTTC. Amino acid sequence: CAISGGLAQERYGYTF. This chain connects TRBV10-3 to TRBJ1-2; D possibly corresponds to TRBD1 (6 bases). The CDR3 has 16 amino acids. Germline values: CDR1 ENHRY, CDR2 SYGVKD. Trimming pared 4 bases from V and 5 bases from J, leaving 20 bases between.

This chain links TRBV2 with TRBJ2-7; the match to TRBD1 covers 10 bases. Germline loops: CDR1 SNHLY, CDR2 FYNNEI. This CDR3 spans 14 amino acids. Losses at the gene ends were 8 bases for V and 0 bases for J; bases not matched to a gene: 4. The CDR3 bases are TGTGCCAGCTGCCGGGACAGGGGCTCCTACGAGCAGTACTTC. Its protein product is CASCRDRGSYEQYF.

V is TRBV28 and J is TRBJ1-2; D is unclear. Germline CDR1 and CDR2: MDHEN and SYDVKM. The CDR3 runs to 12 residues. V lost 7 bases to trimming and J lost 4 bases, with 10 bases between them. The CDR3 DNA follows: TGTGCCAGCAACGGGGTCCGCTATGGCTACACCTTC. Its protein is CASNGVRYGYTF.

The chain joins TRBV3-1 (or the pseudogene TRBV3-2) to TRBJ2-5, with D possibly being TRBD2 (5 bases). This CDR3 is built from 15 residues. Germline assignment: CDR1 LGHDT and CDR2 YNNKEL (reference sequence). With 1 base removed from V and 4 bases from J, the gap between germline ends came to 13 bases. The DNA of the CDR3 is TGTGCCAGCAGCCAAGGAATAGGGAGAGGAGAGACCCAGTACTTC. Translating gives CASSQGIGRGETQYF.

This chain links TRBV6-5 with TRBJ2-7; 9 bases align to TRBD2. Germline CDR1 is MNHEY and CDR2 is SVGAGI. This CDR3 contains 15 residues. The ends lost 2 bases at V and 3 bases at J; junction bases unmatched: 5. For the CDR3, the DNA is TGTGCCAGCAGTTACCCGGGACTAGCAGACTACGAGCAGTACTTC. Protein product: CASSYPGLADYEQYF.

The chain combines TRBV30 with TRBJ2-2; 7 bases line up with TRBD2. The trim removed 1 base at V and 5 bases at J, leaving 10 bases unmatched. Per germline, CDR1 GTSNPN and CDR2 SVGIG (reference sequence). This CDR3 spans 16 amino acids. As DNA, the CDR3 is TGTGCCTGGAGTGGGAACCTCGGGGGGAGTACCGGGGAGCTGTTTTTT. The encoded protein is CAWSGNLGGSTGELFF.

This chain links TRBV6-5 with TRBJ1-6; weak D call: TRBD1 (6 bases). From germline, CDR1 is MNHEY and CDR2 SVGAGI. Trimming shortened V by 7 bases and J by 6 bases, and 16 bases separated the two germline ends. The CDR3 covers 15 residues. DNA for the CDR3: TGTGCCAGCAACAGGAACGGACAGAGTAATTCACCCCTCCACTTT. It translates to CASNRNGQSNSPLHF.

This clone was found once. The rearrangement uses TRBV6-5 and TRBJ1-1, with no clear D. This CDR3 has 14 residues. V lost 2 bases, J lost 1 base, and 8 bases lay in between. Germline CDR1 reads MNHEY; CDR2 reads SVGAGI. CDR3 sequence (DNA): TGTGCCAGCAGTTACCTGACAACGAACACTGAAGCTTTCTTT. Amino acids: CASSYLTTNTEAFF.

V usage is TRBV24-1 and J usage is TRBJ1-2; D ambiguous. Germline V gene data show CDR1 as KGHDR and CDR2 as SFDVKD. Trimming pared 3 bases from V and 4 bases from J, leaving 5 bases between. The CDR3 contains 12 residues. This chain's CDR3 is CATSDTAYGYTF. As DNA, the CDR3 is TGTGCCACCAGTGATACTGCCTATGGCTACACCTTC.

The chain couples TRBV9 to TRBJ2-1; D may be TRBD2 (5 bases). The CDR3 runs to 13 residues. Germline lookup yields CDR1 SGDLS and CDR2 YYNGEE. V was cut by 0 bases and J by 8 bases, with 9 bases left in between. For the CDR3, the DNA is TGTGCCAGCAGCGTAGAACTAGGCCATGAGCAGTTCTTC. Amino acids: CASSVELGHEQFF.